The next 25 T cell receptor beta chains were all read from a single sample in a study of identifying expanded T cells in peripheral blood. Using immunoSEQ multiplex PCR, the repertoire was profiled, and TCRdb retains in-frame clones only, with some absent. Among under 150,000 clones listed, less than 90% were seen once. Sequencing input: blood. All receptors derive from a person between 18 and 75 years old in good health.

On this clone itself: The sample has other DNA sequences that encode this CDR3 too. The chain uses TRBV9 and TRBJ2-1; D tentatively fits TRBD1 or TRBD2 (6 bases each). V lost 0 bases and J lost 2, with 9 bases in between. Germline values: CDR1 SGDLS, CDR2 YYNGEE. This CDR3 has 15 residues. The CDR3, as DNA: TGTGCCAGCAGCGTAGGGGGGGCTACCTACAATGAGCAGTTCTTC. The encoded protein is CASSVGGATYNEQFF.

The CDR3 DNA reads as TGTGCCAGCTCAGGGGGACTTGCAAACGAGCAGTACTTC. Its protein is CASSGGLANEQYF. J is TRBJ2-7 and V is TRBV18; D is perhaps TRBD2 (6 bases). Trimming took off 5 bases at V and 5 bases at J, with 13 bases between the two ends. CDR1 and CDR2 (germline): KGHSH, LQKENI. This CDR3 spans 13 amino acids.

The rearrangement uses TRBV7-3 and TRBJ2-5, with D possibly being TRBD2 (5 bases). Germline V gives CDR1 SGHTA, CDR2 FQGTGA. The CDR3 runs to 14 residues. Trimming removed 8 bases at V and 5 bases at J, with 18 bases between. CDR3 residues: CASAADTGMETQYF. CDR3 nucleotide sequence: TGTGCCAGCGCTGCTGACACCGGGATGGAGACCCAGTACTTC.

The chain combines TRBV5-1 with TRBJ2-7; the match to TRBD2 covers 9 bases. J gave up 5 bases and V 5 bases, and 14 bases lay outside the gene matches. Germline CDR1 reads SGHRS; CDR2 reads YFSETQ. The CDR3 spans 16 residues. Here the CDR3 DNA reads TGCGCCAGCAGGGAACCCCTCGGCGGGGGGGCTAACGAGCAGTACTTC. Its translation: CASREPLGGGANEQYF.

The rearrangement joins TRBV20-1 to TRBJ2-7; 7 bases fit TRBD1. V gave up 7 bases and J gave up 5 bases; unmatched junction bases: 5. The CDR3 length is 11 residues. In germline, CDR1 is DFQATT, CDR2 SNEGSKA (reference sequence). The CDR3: CSGKGGHEQYF. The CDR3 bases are TGCAGTGGTAAAGGGGGCCACGAGCAGTACTTC.

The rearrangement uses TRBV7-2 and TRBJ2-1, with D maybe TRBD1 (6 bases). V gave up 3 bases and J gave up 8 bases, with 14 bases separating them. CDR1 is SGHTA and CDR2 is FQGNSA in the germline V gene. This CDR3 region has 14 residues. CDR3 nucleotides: TGTGCCAGCAGCTTTTCCTCACAGGGTCATGAGCAGTTCTTC. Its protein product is CASSFSSQGHEQFF. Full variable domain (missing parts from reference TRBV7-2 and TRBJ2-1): GAGVSQSPSNKVTEKGKDVELRCDPISGHTALYWYRQSLGQGLEFLIYFQGNSAPDKSGLPSDRFSAERTGGSVSTLTIQRTQQEDSAVYLCASSFSSQGHEQFFGPGTRLTVL.

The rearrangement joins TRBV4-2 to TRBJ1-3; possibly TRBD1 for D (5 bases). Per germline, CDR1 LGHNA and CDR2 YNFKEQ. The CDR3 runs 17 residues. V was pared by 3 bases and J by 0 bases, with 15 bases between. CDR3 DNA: TGTGCCAGCAGCCAGGATCGGGACCTGAGCTCTGGAAACACCATATATTTT. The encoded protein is CASSQDRDLSSGNTIYF.

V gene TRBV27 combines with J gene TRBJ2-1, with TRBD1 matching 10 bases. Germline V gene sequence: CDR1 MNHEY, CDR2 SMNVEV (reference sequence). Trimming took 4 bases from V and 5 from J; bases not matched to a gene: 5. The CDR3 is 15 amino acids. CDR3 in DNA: TGTGCCAGCAGTTCCGCCGGGACAGGGGACAATGAGCAGTTCTTC. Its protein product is CASSSAGTGDNEQFF.

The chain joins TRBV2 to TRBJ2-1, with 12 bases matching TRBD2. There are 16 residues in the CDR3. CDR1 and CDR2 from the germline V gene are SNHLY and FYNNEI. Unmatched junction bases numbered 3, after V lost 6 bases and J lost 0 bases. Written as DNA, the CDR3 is TGTGCCAGCAGACCGACTAGCGGGAGCTCCTACAATGAGCAGTTCTTC. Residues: CASRPTSGSSYNEQFF. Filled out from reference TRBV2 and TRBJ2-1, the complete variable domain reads EPEVTQTPSHQVTQMGQEVILRCVPISNHLYFYWYRQILGQKVEFLVSFYNNEISEKSEIFDDQFSVERPDGSNFTLKIRSTKLEDSAMYFCASRPTSGSSYNEQFFGPGTRLTVL.

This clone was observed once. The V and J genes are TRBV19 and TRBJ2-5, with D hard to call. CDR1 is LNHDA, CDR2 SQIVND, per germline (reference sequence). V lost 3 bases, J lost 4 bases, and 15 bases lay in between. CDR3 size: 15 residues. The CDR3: CASSIIPGITETQYF. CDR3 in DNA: TGTGCCAGTAGTATTATCCCAGGAATCACAGAGACCCAGTACTTC.

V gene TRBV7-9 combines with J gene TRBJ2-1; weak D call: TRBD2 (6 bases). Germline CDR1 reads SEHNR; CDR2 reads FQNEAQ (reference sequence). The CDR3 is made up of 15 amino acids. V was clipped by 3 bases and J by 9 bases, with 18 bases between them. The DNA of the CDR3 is TGTGCCAGCAGCTTGTCCGGCCGGAGGGGTGGTGAGCAGTTCTTC. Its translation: CASSLSGRRGGEQFF.

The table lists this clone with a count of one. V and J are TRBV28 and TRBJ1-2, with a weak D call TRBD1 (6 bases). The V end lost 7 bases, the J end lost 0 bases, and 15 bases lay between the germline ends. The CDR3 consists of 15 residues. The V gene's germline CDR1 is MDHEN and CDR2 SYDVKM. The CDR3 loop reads CASIKGAGANYGYTF. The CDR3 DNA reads TGTGCCAGCATTAAAGGGGCAGGGGCTAACTATGGCTACACCTTC.

CDR3 in amino acids: CASSPGGGTGPRPQHF. CDR3 nucleotides: TGTGCCAGCTCACCAGGAGGAGGGACAGGTCCTAGGCCCCAGCATTTT. This chain links TRBV18 with TRBJ1-5; 8 bases agree with TRBD1. This CDR3 comprises 16 residues. J gave up 9 bases and V 2 bases, and 12 bases lay outside the gene matches. CDR1 is KGHSH and CDR2 is LQKENI in the germline V gene.

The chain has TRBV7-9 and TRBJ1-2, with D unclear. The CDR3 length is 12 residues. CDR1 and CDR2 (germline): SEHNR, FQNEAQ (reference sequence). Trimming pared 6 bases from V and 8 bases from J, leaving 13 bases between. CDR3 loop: CASSQLGSGYTF. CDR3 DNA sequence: TGTGCCAGCAGTCAGCTTGGGTCAGGCTACACCTTC. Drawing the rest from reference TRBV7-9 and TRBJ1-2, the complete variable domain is DTGVSQNPRHKITKRGQNVTFRCDPISEHNRLYWYRQTLGQGPEFLTYFQNEAQLEKSRLLSDRFSAERPKGSFSTLEIQRTEQGDSAMYLCASSQLGSGYTFGSGTRLTVV.

The CDR3, as DNA: TGTGCCAGCAGTCGTCGAGACCCCGGCGGGAATGAGCAGTTCTTC. The encoded protein is CASSRRDPGGNEQFF. The genes are TRBV27 and TRBJ2-1, with TRBD2 as a possible D gene (5 bases). This CDR3 comprises 15 residues. Between the trimmed V and J ends, which lost 5 bases and 7 bases, there was a span of 18 bases. In germline, CDR1 is MNHEY, CDR2 SMNVEV (reference sequence).

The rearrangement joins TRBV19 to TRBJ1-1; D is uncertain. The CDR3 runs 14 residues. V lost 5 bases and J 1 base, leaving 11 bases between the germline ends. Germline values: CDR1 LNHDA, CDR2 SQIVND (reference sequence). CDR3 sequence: CASSSQARNTEAFF. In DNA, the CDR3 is TGTGCCAGTAGTTCCCAGGCACGGAACACTGAAGCTTTCTTT.

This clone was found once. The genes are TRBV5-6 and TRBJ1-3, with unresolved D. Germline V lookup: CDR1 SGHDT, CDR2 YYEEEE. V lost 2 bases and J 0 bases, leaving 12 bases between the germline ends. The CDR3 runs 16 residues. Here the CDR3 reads CASSFRTRYSGNTIYF. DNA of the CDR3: TGTGCCAGCAGCTTTCGGACCCGCTACTCTGGAAACACCATATATTTT.

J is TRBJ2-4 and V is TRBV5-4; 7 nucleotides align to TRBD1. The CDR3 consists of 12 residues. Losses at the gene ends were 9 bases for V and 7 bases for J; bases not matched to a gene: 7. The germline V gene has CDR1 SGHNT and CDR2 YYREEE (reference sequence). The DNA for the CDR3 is TGTGCCATTGGACAGGATATGAACATTCAGTACTTC. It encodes CAIGQDMNIQYF.

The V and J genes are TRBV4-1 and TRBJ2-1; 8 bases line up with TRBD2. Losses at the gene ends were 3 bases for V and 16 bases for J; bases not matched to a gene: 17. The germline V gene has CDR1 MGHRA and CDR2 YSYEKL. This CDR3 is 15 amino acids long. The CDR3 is CASSQGWREAPVAFF. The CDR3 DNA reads TGCGCCAGCAGCCAGGGCTGGCGGGAGGCGCCCGTCGCCTTCTTC.

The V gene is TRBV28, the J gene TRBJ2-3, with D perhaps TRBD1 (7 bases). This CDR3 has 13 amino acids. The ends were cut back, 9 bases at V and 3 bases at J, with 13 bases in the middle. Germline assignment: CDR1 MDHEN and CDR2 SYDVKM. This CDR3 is CASTQGGTDTQYF. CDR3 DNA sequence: TGTGCCAGTACTCAGGGGGGAACAGATACGCAGTATTTT.

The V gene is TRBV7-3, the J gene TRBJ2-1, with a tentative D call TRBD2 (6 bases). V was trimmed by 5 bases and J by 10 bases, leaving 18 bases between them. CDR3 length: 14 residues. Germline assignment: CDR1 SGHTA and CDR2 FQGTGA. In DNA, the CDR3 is TGTGCCAGCAGCACCGGGACTGCCATGACCGAGCAGTTCTTC. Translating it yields CASSTGTAMTEQFF.

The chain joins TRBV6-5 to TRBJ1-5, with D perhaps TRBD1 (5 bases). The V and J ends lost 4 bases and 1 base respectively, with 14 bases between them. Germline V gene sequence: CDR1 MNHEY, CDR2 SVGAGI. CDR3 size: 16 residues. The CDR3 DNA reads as TGTGCCAGCAGTTCCCGGGGGAGGGTGAGCAATCAGCCCCAGCATTTT. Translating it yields CASSSRGRVSNQPQHF.

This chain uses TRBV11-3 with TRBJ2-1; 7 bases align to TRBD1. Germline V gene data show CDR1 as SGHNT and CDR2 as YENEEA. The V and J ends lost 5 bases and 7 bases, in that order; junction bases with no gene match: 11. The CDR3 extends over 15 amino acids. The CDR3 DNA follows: TGTGCCAGCAGCGGCACCGGGACAGACCGTAATGAGCAGTTCTTC. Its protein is CASSGTGTDRNEQFF.

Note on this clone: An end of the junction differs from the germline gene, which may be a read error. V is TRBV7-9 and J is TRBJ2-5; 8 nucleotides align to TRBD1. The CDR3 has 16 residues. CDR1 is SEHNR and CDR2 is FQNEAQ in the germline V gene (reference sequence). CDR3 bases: TGCGCCAGCAGCCGATCTTCCGGACAGGGAACAGAGACCCAGTACTTC. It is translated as CASSRSSGQGTETQYF.

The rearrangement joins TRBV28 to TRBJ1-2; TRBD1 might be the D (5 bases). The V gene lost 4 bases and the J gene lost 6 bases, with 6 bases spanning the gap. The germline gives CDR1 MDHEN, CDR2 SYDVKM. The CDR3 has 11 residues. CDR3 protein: CASSWGDGYTF. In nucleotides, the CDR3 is TGTGCCAGCAGTTGGGGGGATGGCTACACCTTC.